The sequence of this T cell receptor (beta chain) was determined in a study of T cell changes during pregnancy in multiple sclerosis. The V gene end was trimmed by 2 bases and the J gene end by 5 bases; junction bases not matched to a gene: 4. This CDR3 has 14 amino acids. Per the germline V gene, CDR1 is SGHVS and CDR2 is FQNEAQ. The data were produced by immunoSEQ multiplex PCR, yet TCRdb's version contains in-frame clones alone and is incomplete. Of approximately 100,000 clones listed, over 85% are singletons. The sequence came from a female donor with multiple sclerosis, enrolled in a pregnancy study. V is TRBV7-8 and J is TRBJ1-2, with 8 positions matching TRBD1. This specimen was peripheral blood, taken in the second trimester of pregnancy. The CDR3 reads CASSLRQGAYGYTF. In DNA, the CDR3 is TGTGCCAGCAGCTTAAGGCAGGGGGCTTATGGCTACACCTTC.